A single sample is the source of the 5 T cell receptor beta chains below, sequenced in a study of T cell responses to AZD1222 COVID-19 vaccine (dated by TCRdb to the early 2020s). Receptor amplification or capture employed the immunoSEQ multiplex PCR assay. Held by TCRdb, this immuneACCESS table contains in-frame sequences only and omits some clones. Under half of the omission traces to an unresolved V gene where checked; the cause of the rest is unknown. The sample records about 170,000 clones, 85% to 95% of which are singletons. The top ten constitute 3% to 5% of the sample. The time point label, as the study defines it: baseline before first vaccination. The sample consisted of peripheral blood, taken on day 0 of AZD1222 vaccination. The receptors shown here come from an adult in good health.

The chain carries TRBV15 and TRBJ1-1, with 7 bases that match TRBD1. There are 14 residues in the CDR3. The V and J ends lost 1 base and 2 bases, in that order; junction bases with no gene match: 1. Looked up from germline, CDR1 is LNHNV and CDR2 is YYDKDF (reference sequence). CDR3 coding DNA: TGTGCCACCAGCAGAGGACAGGGAAACACTGAAGCTTTCTTT. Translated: CATSRGQGNTEAFF.

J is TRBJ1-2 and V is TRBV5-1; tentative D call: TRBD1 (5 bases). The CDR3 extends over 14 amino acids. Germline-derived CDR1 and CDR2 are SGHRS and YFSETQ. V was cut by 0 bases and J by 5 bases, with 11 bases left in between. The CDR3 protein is CASSLGPGAYGYTF. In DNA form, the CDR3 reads TGCGCCAGCAGCTTGGGTCCCGGGGCGTATGGCTACACCTTC.

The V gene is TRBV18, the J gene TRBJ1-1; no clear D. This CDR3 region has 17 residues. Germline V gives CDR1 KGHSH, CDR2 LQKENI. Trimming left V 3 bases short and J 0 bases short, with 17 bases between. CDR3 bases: TGTGCCAGCTCACCCACTCTGGGAGTTCGTATGAACACTGAAGCTTTCTTT. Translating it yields CASSPTLGVRMNTEAFF.

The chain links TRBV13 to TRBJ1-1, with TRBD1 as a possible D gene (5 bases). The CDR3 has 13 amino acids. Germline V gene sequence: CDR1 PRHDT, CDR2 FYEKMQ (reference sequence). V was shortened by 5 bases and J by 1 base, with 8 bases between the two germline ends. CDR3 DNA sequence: TGTGCCAGCAGCGTCGACAGGAACACTGAAGCTTTCTTT. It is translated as CASSVDRNTEAFF.

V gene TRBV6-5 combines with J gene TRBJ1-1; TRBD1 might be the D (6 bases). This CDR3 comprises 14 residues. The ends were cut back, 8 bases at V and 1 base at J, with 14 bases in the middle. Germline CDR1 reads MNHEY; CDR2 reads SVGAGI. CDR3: CASGEQGSNTEAFF. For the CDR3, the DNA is TGTGCCAGCGGAGAACAGGGTTCGAACACTGAAGCTTTCTTT.